This T cell receptor (beta chain) derives from a study of blood T cells in healthy people across ages. Germline assignment: CDR1 LGHNA and CDR2 YSLEER. The CDR3 loop spans 15 amino acids. V gave up 1 base and J gave up 4 bases, with 13 bases separating them. As regards this clonotype: Its specificity is unknown.

Study-wide points: In the absence of known donor CMV status, changes in expanded clonotypes were possibly confounded. TCR beta diversity per million T cells fell roughly linearly with age. Compared with aged donors, long-lived donors showed fewer expanded clones, suggesting selection.

Using a J-beta primer mix together with a sample-barcoded 5' primer, a second PCR was run for about 7 to 12 cycles. Every cDNA molecule bore a tag from a template-switch adaptor containing 12 random nucleotides. TCRdb processed the 5' RACE reads anew with MiXCR; each CDR3 protein has one entry. The table lists 800,000 to 950,000 distinct CDR3 sequences, roughly 34% of them singletons, with over 10% in the top ten. The TCR originated in a young man in good health. The chain uses TRBV4-3 and TRBJ1-2; D is possibly TRBD1 (6 bases). The material sequenced was blood. The CDR3 spells CASSQAARRGYGYTF. The CDR3 bases are TGCGCCAGCAGCCAAGCCGCCCGCAGGGGCTATGGCTACACCTTC.